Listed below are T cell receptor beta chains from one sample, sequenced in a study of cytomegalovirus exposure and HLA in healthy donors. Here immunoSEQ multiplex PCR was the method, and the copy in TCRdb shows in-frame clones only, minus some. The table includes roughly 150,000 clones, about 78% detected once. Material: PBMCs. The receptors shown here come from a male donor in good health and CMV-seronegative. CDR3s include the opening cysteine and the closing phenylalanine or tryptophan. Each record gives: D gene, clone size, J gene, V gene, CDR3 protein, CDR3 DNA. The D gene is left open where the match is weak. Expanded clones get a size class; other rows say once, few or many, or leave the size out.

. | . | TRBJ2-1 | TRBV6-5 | CASSYSIYYEQFF | TGTGCCAGCAGTTACTCGATCTACTATGAGCAGTTCTTC
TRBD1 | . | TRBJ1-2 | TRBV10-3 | CAISPTGASYGYTF | TGTGCCATCAGCCCGACAGGGGCCAGCTATGGCTACACCTTC
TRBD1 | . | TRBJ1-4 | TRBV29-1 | CSVEIGRGHEKLFF | TGCAGCGTTGAAATCGGCAGGGGGCATGAAAAACTGTTTTTT
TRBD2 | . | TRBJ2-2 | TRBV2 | CASRASGRAAGELFF | TGTGCCAGCAGAGCTAGCGGGAGGGCTGCCGGGGAGCTGTTTTTT
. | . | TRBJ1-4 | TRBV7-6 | CASSSPGGSLFF | TGTGCCAGCAGCTCCCCGGGAGGTTCACTGTTTTTT
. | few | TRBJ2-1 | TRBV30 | CAWSSGGEWEQFF | TGTGCCTGGAGCTCCGGAGGGGAGTGGGAGCAGTTCTTC
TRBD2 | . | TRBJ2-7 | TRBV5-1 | CASSASLAGAHEQYF | TGCGCCAGCAGCGCCTCCCTAGCGGGAGCCCACGAGCAGTACTTC
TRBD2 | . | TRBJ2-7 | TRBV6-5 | CASSPGTSGSEEQYF | TGTGCCAGCAGTCCCGGGACTAGCGGGAGTGAGGAGCAGTACTTC
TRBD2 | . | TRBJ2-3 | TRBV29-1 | CSVEGGASGGASTDTQYF | TGCAGCGTTGAAGGGGGGGCTAGCGGGGGGGCCAGCACAGATACGCAGTATTTT
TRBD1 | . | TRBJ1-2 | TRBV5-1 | CASSSTGGSKDGYTF | TGCGCCAGCAGCTCGACAGGGGGCAGCAAAGATGGCTACACCTTC
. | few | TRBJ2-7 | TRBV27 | CASSFGRTYEQYF | TGTGCCAGCAGTTTTGGTAGAACCTACGAGCAGTACTTC
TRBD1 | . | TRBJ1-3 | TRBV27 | CASSPGTGFSGNTIYF | TGTGCCAGCAGCCCCGGGACAGGTTTTTCTGGAAACACCATATATTTT
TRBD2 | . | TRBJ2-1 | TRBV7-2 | CASSPPSGRIYNEQFF | TGTGCCAGCAGCCCCCCAAGCGGGAGGATCTACAATGAGCAGTTCTTC
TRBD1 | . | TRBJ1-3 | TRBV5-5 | CASSLAYAGGYGNTIYF | TGTGCCAGCAGCTTGGCCTACGCAGGGGGCTATGGAAACACCATATATTTT
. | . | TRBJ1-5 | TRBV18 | CASSPGQGDQPQHF | TGTGCCAGCTCACCGGGACAAGGTGACCAGCCCCAGCATTTT